This T cell receptor beta chain comes out of a study of T cell responses to AZD1222 COVID-19 vaccine. Findings and caveats of the study: Scientists sampled the repertoires only once the peak T cell response had passed.

V lost 4 bases and J lost 7, with 15 bases in between. This CDR3 is built from 13 residues. Germline V lookup: CDR1 SGHRS, CDR2 YFSETQ. Here immunoSEQ multiplex PCR was the method, and the copy in TCRdb shows in-frame clones only, minus some. The sample holds about 120,000 clones, 87% seen once. With regard to this clone: Its antigen is as yet unknown.

This receptor was obtained from an adult who received the AZD1222 COVID-19 vaccine. The material was peripheral blood, obtained 28 days after the second AZD1222 dose. J is TRBJ2-7 and V is TRBV5-1, with D possibly being TRBD1 or TRBD2 (6 bases each). The CDR3 DNA reads TGCGCCAGCAGCGTCGGGGGCTTTCGGGAGCAGTACTTC. It translates to CASSVGGFREQYF.